These 30 T cell receptor beta chains originate from one sample sequenced in a study of shared clonotypes between healthy human individuals. The data were produced by immunoSEQ multiplex PCR, yet TCRdb's version contains in-frame clones alone and is incomplete. The data show about 980,000 clones, 76% seen once. The source material was memory CD4+ T cells sorted from blood. Subset given: CD45RA-negative fraction. The receptors were sampled from a man between 18 and 29 years old in good health.

This chain joins TRBV10-3 and TRBJ1-4; 8 bases line up with TRBD1. This CDR3 spans 15 amino acids. With V trimmed by 10 bases and J by 2 bases, 9 bases remained unmatched. Germline lookup yields CDR1 ENHRY and CDR2 SYGVKD. CDR3 bases: TGTGCCAGCAGACAGGGGAGTTCGACTAATGAAAAACTGTTTTTT. Its protein is CASRQGSSTNEKLFF.

V gene TRBV11-2 combines with J gene TRBJ1-2; D not certain. V shed 0 bases and J shed 13 bases, with 12 bases lying between them. Germline V gives CDR1 SGHAT, CDR2 FQNNGV. CDR3 size: 12 residues. CDR3 sequence: CASSLDRTEFTF. In DNA form, the CDR3 reads TGTGCCAGCAGCTTAGATCGGACGGAGTTCACCTTC. Variable domain in full (rest from reference TRBV11-2 and TRBJ1-2): EAGVAQSPRYKIIEKRQSVAFWCNPISGHATLYWYQQILGQGPKLLIQFQNNGVVDDSQLPKDRFSAERLKGVDSTLKIQPAKLEDSAVYLCASSLDRTEFTFGSGTRLTVV.

The chain employs TRBV6-6 and TRBJ2-7, with D hard to call. The V end was cut by 2 bases, the J end by 0 bases, with 8 bases between. The CDR3 extends over 14 amino acids. CDR1 and CDR2 from the germline V gene are MNHNY and SVGAGI (reference sequence). The CDR3 loop reads CASSYEDGSYEQYF. For the CDR3, the DNA is TGTGCCAGCAGTTACGAAGACGGCTCCTACGAGCAGTACTTC.

The table lists this clone with a few counts. V gene TRBV20-1 combines with J gene TRBJ2-5; no definite D call. CDR1 and CDR2 from the germline V gene are DFQATT and SNEGSKA (reference sequence). V lost 2 bases to trimming and J lost 5 bases, with 6 bases between them. CDR3 length: 11 amino acids. CDR3 nucleotide sequence: TGCAGTGCTAGATTGTCGGAGACCCAGTACTTC. Amino acids: CSARLSETQYF.

The chain employs TRBV5-1 and TRBJ1-2; D gene uncertain. Germline V CDR1 and CDR2: SGHRS, YFSETQ. The V end was cut by 0 bases, the J end by 7 bases, with 7 bases between. This CDR3 comprises 12 residues. In DNA form, the CDR3 reads TGCGCCAGCAGCTTGGCCTCGGCTGGCTACACCTTC. Its protein product is CASSLASAGYTF.

Only one count was recorded for this clone. The V gene is TRBV9, the J gene TRBJ1-2, with D perhaps matching TRBD1 (6 bases). The CDR3 loop spans 15 amino acids. Trimming shortened V by 3 bases and J by 7 bases, and 19 bases separated the two germline ends. CDR1 is SGDLS, CDR2 YYNGEE, per germline. The CDR3 DNA reads as TGTGCCAGCAGCGAGAACCCCGGACAGCTTCGTGGCTACACCTTC. Amino acids: CASSENPGQLRGYTF. Complete variable domain (other parts from reference TRBV9 and TRBJ1-2): DSGVTQTPKHLITATGQRVTLRCSPRSGDLSVYWYQQSLDQGLQFLIQYYNGEERAKGNILERFSAQQFPDLHSELNLSSLELGDSALYFCASSENPGQLRGYTFGSGTRLTVV.

This clone was observed once. This sequence joins TRBV2 and TRBJ1-3; D ambiguous. V was clipped by 2 bases and J by 3 bases, with 14 bases between them. The CDR3 spans 16 residues. Germline-derived CDR1 and CDR2 are SNHLY and FYNNEI. The CDR3 coding sequence is TGTGCCAGCAGTGAAAATCCGGATTTGGGTGGAAACACCATATATTTT. Protein: CASSENPDLGGNTIYF.

The DNA of the CDR3 is TGTGCCAGCAGCCAATTCCAGGGCCCCTACGAGCAGTACTTC. The encoded protein is CASSQFQGPYEQYF. The J gene is TRBJ2-7, the V gene TRBV16, with a weak D call TRBD1 (5 bases). CDR1 and CDR2 from the germline V gene are KGHSY and FQNENV. The CDR3 runs 14 residues. The germline V and J ends were trimmed by 1 base and 2 bases, with 9 bases remaining between them.

This rearrangement joins TRBV29-1 to TRBJ2-7, with 8 bases lining up with TRBD1. The CDR3 spans 14 residues. CDR1 is SQVTM and CDR2 is ANQGSEA in the germline V gene. V lost 5 bases, J lost 2 bases, and 8 bases stayed unmatched. CDR3 loop: CSVRTGPRPYEQYF. The CDR3 DNA reads as TGCAGCGTTCGGACAGGGCCCAGGCCCTACGAGCAGTACTTC.

The chain links TRBV5-1 to TRBJ2-3, with D possibly being TRBD2 (5 bases). With 0 bases removed from V and 8 bases from J, the gap between germline ends came to 19 bases. Germline CDR1 is SGHRS and CDR2 is YFSETQ. The length of the CDR3 is 16 residues. Written as DNA, the CDR3 is TGCGCCAGCAGCTTGGAACAGAGAATCCTCGAGGGTACGCAGTATTTT. Translation gives CASSLEQRILEGTQYF.

The rearrangement links TRBV10-3 to TRBJ1-6; D gene unclear. Germline CDR1 and CDR2: ENHRY and SYGVKD. This CDR3 is 13 amino acids long. Trimming took 0 bases from V and 11 from J, leaving 8 bases between them. The chain's CDR3 is CAISESNTPPLHF. CDR3 coding DNA: TGTGCCATCAGTGAGTCGAACACTCCACCCCTCCACTTT.

V usage is TRBV7-2 and J usage is TRBJ2-5; unclear D gene. V shed 5 bases and J shed 0 bases, with 16 bases lying between them. The CDR3 has 16 amino acids. CDR1 SGHTA and CDR2 FQGNSA come from the germline V gene. Here the CDR3 DNA reads TGTGCCAGCAGCCCCTCCGCAGTTTCGTACCAAGAGACCCAGTACTTC. Its protein product is CASSPSAVSYQETQYF. The full variable domain, rest sourced from reference TRBV7-2 and TRBJ2-5, is GAGVSQSPSNKVTEKGKDVELRCDPISGHTALYWYRQSLGQGLEFLIYFQGNSAPDKSGLPSDRFSAERTGGSVSTLTIQRTQQEDSAVYLCASSPSAVSYQETQYFGPGTRLLVL.

The V call is TRBV9, the J call TRBJ2-3; a weak D match, TRBD2 (6 bases). The CDR3 contains 16 residues. Per the germline V gene, CDR1 is SGDLS and CDR2 is YYNGEE. The V end was cut by 4 bases, the J end by 4 bases, with 19 bases between. CDR3 sequence reads: CASSPQTSWGADTQYF. The CDR3 DNA reads as TGTGCCAGCAGCCCCCAGACTAGTTGGGGGGCAGATACGCAGTATTTT.

This clone has just a few counts. Different DNA sequences within this sample yield the same CDR3. V and J are TRBV18 and TRBJ1-1; D is unclear. This CDR3 spans 13 amino acids. V was cut by 2 bases and J by 1 base, with 5 bases left in between. The germline CDR1 and CDR2 sequences are KGHSH and LQKENI. The CDR3 loop reads CASSPNRNTEAFF. The CDR3 nucleotides are TGTGCCAGCTCACCAAACAGGAACACTGAAGCTTTCTTT.

This clone was observed a few times. This rearrangement joins TRBV6-1 to TRBJ1-5; D may be TRBD1 (6 bases). Trimming shortened V by 4 bases and J by 5 bases, and 12 bases separated the two germline ends. The CDR3 totals 14 residues. Germline lookup yields CDR1 MNHNS and CDR2 SASEGT. The CDR3 reads CASSGTESYQPQHF. The CDR3 DNA is TGTGCCAGCAGTGGGACAGAGTCCTATCAGCCCCAGCATTTT.

The rearrangement links TRBV9 to TRBJ1-4, with D unclear. Germline V lookup: CDR1 SGDLS, CDR2 YYNGEE. The CDR3 is 14 amino acids. The ends were cut back, 0 bases at V and 7 bases at J, with 10 bases in the middle. CDR3 residues: CASSVDWGGEKLFF. CDR3 bases: TGTGCCAGCAGCGTAGATTGGGGAGGTGAAAAACTGTTTTTT.

The chain carries TRBV10-3 and TRBJ2-6, with a tentative D call TRBD1 (5 bases). Germline loops: CDR1 ENHRY, CDR2 SYGVKD. The CDR3 covers 14 residues. The V end lost 6 bases, the J end lost 4 bases, and 10 bases lay between the germline ends. The CDR3 loop reads CAIRPGFGANVLTF. DNA for the CDR3: TGTGCCATCAGACCAGGGTTCGGGGCCAACGTCCTGACTTTC.

The chain employs TRBV19 and TRBJ2-1, with D uncertain. This CDR3 is 14 amino acids long. CDR1 is LNHDA, CDR2 SQIVND, per germline (reference sequence). The V and J ends lost 8 bases and 5 bases respectively, with 16 bases between them. For the CDR3, the DNA is TGTGCCAGTGCCCGTGAGACCATTCACAATGAGCAGTTCTTC. Translation gives CASARETIHNEQFF. The whole variable domain, filled in from reference TRBV19 and TRBJ2-1, reads DGGITQSPKYLFRKEGQNVTLSCEQNLNHDAMYWYRQDPGQGLRLIYYSQIVNDFQKGDIAEGYSVSREKKESFPLTVTSAQKNPTAFYLCASARETIHNEQFFGPGTRLTVL.

This sequence joins TRBV2 and TRBJ2-3; D is perhaps TRBD2 (6 bases). Trimming shortened V by 4 bases and J by 3 bases, and 14 bases separated the two germline ends. The CDR3 loop spans 15 amino acids. Germline V gene lookup returns CDR1 SNHLY and CDR2 FYNNEI. CDR3 in amino acids: CASSVGGSTTDTQYF. The CDR3 bases are TGTGCCAGCAGTGTTGGAGGGTCGACAACAGATACGCAGTATTTT.

The chain carries TRBV13 and TRBJ2-7; TRBD2 might be the D (6 bases). V was shortened by 3 bases and J by 6 bases, with 15 bases between the two germline ends. Germline V gives CDR1 PRHDT, CDR2 FYEKMQ (reference sequence). The CDR3 sequence is 14 residues long. The CDR3 sequence: CASSFRTLGGEQYF. CDR3 coding DNA: TGTGCCAGCAGCTTCCGGACACTGGGGGGCGAGCAGTACTTC.

The chain has TRBV19 and TRBJ2-2; the D gene is possibly TRBD2 (5 bases). The V gene's germline CDR1 is LNHDA and CDR2 SQIVND (reference sequence). The CDR3 runs 18 residues. V dropped 2 bases and J dropped 4 bases, with 20 bases sitting between them. The CDR3 spells CASSIRTLQWGGTGELFF. In DNA, the CDR3 is TGTGCCAGTAGTATAAGGACTCTCCAATGGGGTGGCACCGGGGAGCTGTTTTTT. The full variable domain, completed using reference TRBV19 and TRBJ2-2, is DGGITQSPKYLFRKEGQNVTLSCEQNLNHDAMYWYRQDPGQGLRLIYYSQIVNDFQKGDIAEGYSVSREKKESFPLTVTSAQKNPTAFYLCASSIRTLQWGGTGELFFGEGSRLTVL.

V gene TRBV21-1 combines with J gene TRBJ1-5; the table assigns TRBD1, which was not confirmed against the DNA. TRBV21-1 is an annotated pseudogene. There are 18 residues in the CDR3. In nucleotides, the CDR3 is TGTGCCAGCAGCAATGAATCGGACGAAGGGGGTCGCGATCAGCCCCAGCATTTT. Protein: CASSNESDEGGRDQPQHF.

With respect to this clone: An end of the junction differs from the germline gene, which may be a read error. This chain links TRBV7-7 with TRBJ2-2, with a weak D call TRBD2 (5 bases). This CDR3 region has 14 residues. Germline values: CDR1 SSHAT, CDR2 FNYEAQ (reference sequence). The CDR3 sequence: CASSLDGRDGELFF. The CDR3, as DNA: TGTGCTAGCAGCTTAGACGGACGGGACGGGGAGCTGTTTTTT.

This clone was seen at least ten times. This sample includes further DNA sequences coding for the same CDR3. The V gene is TRBV30, the J gene TRBJ1-2, with D unresolved. CDR1 is GTSNPN and CDR2 is SVGIG in the germline V gene (reference sequence). The V end was cut by 0 bases, the J end by 8 bases, with 7 bases between. The length of the CDR3 is 11 residues. The CDR3 loop is CAWSVMGGYTF. CDR3 nucleotide sequence: TGTGCCTGGAGTGTGATGGGAGGCTACACCTTC.

The chain uses TRBV5-6 and TRBJ1-2; 10 bases line up with TRBD1. Germline CDR1 and CDR2: SGHDT and YYEEEE. Trimming cost V 4 bases and J 1 base; bases outside gene matches: 4. This CDR3 spans 15 amino acids. The CDR3 reads CASSAGQGFNYGYTF. DNA for the CDR3: TGTGCCAGCAGCGCGGGACAGGGGTTTAACTATGGCTACACCTTC.

This clone was detected only once. This rearrangement joins TRBV5-5 to TRBJ2-5; D remains ambiguous. CDR1 and CDR2 (germline): SGHKS, YYEKEE (reference sequence). CDR3 length: 15 residues. The ends were cut back, 0 bases at V and 5 bases at J, with 14 bases in the middle. The CDR3 reads CASSLAVLLVETQYF. As DNA, the CDR3 is TGTGCCAGCAGCTTGGCCGTATTACTCGTGGAGACCCAGTACTTC.

The chain employs TRBV7-2 and TRBJ2-3; possible D gene TRBD2, 6 bases. The V end was cut by 7 bases, the J end by 0 bases, with 11 bases between. The length of the CDR3 is 14 residues. Germline CDR1 and CDR2: SGHTA and FQGNSA. The CDR3 reads CASKEGYSTDTQYF. CDR3 DNA sequence: TGTGCCAGCAAGGAGGGGTATAGCACAGATACGCAGTATTTT.

This chain links TRBV4-1 with TRBJ2-7; no clear D gene. CDR1 and CDR2 from the germline V gene are MGHRA and YSYEKL. The V end was cut by 3 bases, the J end by 0 bases, with 12 bases between. CDR3 size: 15 residues. The DNA for the CDR3 is TGCGCCAGCAGCCACTCGACGCCGAGCTCCTACGAGCAGTACTTC. It is translated as CASSHSTPSSYEQYF.

The rearrangement links TRBV7-9 to TRBJ2-3, with a weak D call TRBD1 (6 bases). The CDR3 runs to 16 residues. V was clipped by 1 base and J by 1 base, with 12 bases between them. Germline V gene lookup returns CDR1 SEHNR and CDR2 FQNEAQ (reference sequence). CDR3 residues: CASSLDGAGGTDTQYF. For the CDR3, the DNA is TGTGCCAGCAGCTTAGATGGGGCAGGGGGCACAGATACGCAGTATTTT.

The V and J genes are TRBV10-3 and TRBJ1-2, with no clear D. CDR3 size: 15 residues. The ends were cut back, 11 bases at V and 0 bases at J, with 19 bases in the middle. Germline CDR1 reads ENHRY; CDR2 reads SYGVKD. The CDR3 loop reads CAVASGPGSNYGYTF. CDR3 sequence (DNA): TGTGCCGTTGCTTCCGGGCCGGGGTCTAACTATGGCTACACCTTC.